What follows are 14 T cell receptor beta chains derived from one specimen sequenced in a study of blood T cell repertoires in COVID-19. The repertoire was sequenced with immunoSEQ multiplex PCR; TCRdb's copy has only in-frame clones and lacks some. The sample lists roughly 270,000 clones, 85% occurring once. The sequenced material came from PBMCs or T cells enriched from blood (not recorded which). The receptors were sampled from a woman aged 50 to 60 who had recovered from COVID-19.

V is TRBV7-2 and J is TRBJ1-1; TRBD1 matches 8 bases. CDR3 length equals 14 residues. Germline loops: CDR1 SGHTA, CDR2 FQGNSA. Trimming took 4 bases from V and 2 from J; bases not matched to a gene: 3. This chain's CDR3 is CASSWTGRNTEAFF. For the CDR3, the DNA is TGTGCCAGCAGCTGGACAGGGAGAAACACTGAAGCTTTCTTT.

The rearrangement uses TRBV25-1 and TRBJ2-5; 14 bases fit TRBD2. CDR1 MGHDK and CDR2 SYGVNS come from the germline V gene. The CDR3 runs to 16 residues. The V and J ends lost 8 bases and 5 bases, in that order; junction bases with no gene match: 10. The CDR3 region has the DNA TGTGCCAGCTCCCCGGGGACTAGCGGGAGTGCGGAGACCCAGTACTTC. It encodes CASSPGTSGSAETQYF.

CDR3 protein: CAWASGFDQPQHF. The CDR3 DNA sequence: TGTGCCTGGGCCTCAGGGTTTGATCAGCCCCAGCATTTT. V usage is TRBV30 and J usage is TRBJ1-5; D is perhaps TRBD1 (5 bases). The germline V and J ends were trimmed by 5 bases and 5 bases, with 13 bases remaining between them. Per germline, CDR1 GTSNPN and CDR2 SVGIG (reference sequence). CDR3 length: 13 amino acids.

The rearrangement joins TRBV4-3 to TRBJ2-7; 10 bases line up with TRBD2. The CDR3 runs to 14 residues. The germline V gene has CDR1 LGHNA and CDR2 YSLEER. V was clipped by 4 bases and J by 3 bases; unmatched bases: 3. The DNA of the CDR3 is TGCGCCAGCAGCCTAGCGGGAGGAATCTACGAGCAGTACTTC. It is translated as CASSLAGGIYEQYF.

The rearrangement joins TRBV3-1 (or the pseudogene TRBV3-2) to TRBJ1-5, with D possibly matching TRBD1 (6 bases). Germline loops: CDR1 LGHDT, CDR2 YNNKEL (reference sequence). CDR3 size: 17 residues. Trimming took 4 bases from V and 3 from J, leaving 19 bases between them. Here the CDR3 reads CASSLERGGTNNQPQHF. CDR3 DNA sequence: TGTGCCAGCAGCCTCGAGAGGGGGGGCACTAACAATCAGCCCCAGCATTTT.

A single count supports this clone. The chain has TRBV14 and TRBJ2-7; unclear D gene. V was pared by 4 bases and J by 3 bases, with 13 bases between. Germline CDR1 SGHDN, CDR2 FVKESK. This CDR3 comprises 14 residues. The CDR3, as DNA: TGTGCCAGCAGCCTTATCCCCTCCCGCTACGAGCAGTACTTC. Translation gives CASSLIPSRYEQYF. The full variable domain, with the rest looked up from reference TRBV14 and TRBJ2-7, is EAGVTQFPSHSVIEKGQTVTLRCDPISGHDNLYWYRRVMGKEIKFLLHFVKESKQDESGMPNNRFLAERTGGTYSTLKVQPAELEDSGVYFCASSLIPSRYEQYFGPGTRLTVT.

V usage is TRBV30 and J usage is TRBJ2-3; no reliable D call. The ends were cut back, 6 bases at V and 6 bases at J, with 13 bases in the middle. The length of the CDR3 is 12 residues. The V gene's germline CDR1 is GTSNPN and CDR2 SVGIG (reference sequence). The CDR3, as DNA: TGTGCCTGTCAACCCGACTTGGATACGCAGTATTTT. It translates to CACQPDLDTQYF. The whole variable domain, remainder taken from reference TRBV30 and TRBJ2-3, is SQTIHQWPATLVQPVGSPLSLECTVEGTSNPNLYWYRQAAGRGLQLLFYSVGIGQISSEVPQNLSASRPQDRQFILSSKKLLLSDSGFYLCACQPDLDTQYFGPGTRLTVL.

This clone was counted once. V and J are TRBV28 and TRBJ2-7, with D possibly matching TRBD1 (6 bases). This CDR3 spans 12 amino acids. Per the germline V gene, CDR1 is MDHEN and CDR2 is SYDVKM. Deletions cut 6 bases from V and 3 bases from J, with 9 bases between. CDR3 sequence (DNA): TGTGCCAGCAGCGACAGGAACTACGAGCAGTACTTC. Protein: CASSDRNYEQYF. Drawing the rest from reference TRBV28 and TRBJ2-7, the complete variable domain is DVKVTQSSRYLVKRTGEKVFLECVQDMDHENMFWYRQDPGLGLRLIYFSYDVKMKEKGDIPEGYSVSREKKERFSLILESASTNQTSMYLCASSDRNYEQYFGPGTRLTVT.

This chain uses TRBV5-1 with TRBJ2-7; 8 bases map to TRBD1. The CDR3 spans 14 residues. Losses at the gene ends were 3 bases for V and 2 bases for J; bases not matched to a gene: 4. CDR1 is SGHRS, CDR2 YFSETQ, per germline. The CDR3 sequence is CASSYYRGAYEQYF. In nucleotides, the CDR3 is TGCGCCAGCAGCTACTACAGGGGGGCCTACGAGCAGTACTTC.

The V gene is TRBV6-5, the J gene TRBJ1-1; 10 nucleotides line up with TRBD1. The trim removed 5 bases at V and 5 bases at J, leaving 5 bases unmatched. The CDR3 has 14 amino acids. Germline V gene sequence: CDR1 MNHEY, CDR2 SVGAGI. Here the CDR3 DNA reads TGTGCCAGCAGTCCTCGGACAGGGGGTACTGAAGCTTTCTTT. Its protein is CASSPRTGGTEAFF.

The chain uses TRBV24-1 and TRBJ2-5; 9 bases are a match to TRBD2. V was pared by 2 bases and J by 5 bases, with 8 bases of the junction left unmatched. There are 16 residues in the CDR3. The germline gives CDR1 KGHDR, CDR2 SFDVKD. CDR3: CATSDSAGGRAETQYF. In DNA, the CDR3 is TGTGCCACCAGTGATTCAGCGGGGGGCCGAGCGGAGACCCAGTACTTC.

CDR3 coding DNA: TGCGCCAGCAGCTTGTGGCCAGGGAAAGAAAAACTGTTTTTT. Translated: CASSLWPGKEKLFF. This chain connects TRBV5-1 to TRBJ1-4; a possible D gene is TRBD1 (5 bases). Germline CDR1 and CDR2: SGHRS and YFSETQ. The CDR3 length is 14 residues. V dropped 1 base and J dropped 8 bases, with 12 bases sitting between them. Full variable domain (remainder filled in from reference TRBV5-1 and TRBJ1-4): KAGVTQTPRYLIKTRGQQVTLSCSPISGHRSVSWYQQTPGQGLQFLFEYFSETQRNKGNFPGRFSGRQFSNSRSEMNVSTLELGDSALYLCASSLWPGKEKLFFGSGTQLSVL.

The rearrangement joins TRBV28 to TRBJ1-5; D is perhaps TRBD1 (5 bases). In germline, CDR1 is MDHEN, CDR2 SYDVKM. Trimming removed 7 bases at V and 4 bases at J, with 8 bases between. The CDR3 runs 12 residues. The CDR3 nucleotides are TGTGCCAGCACCCAGGGAAATCAGCCCCAGCATTTT. Its protein is CASTQGNQPQHF.

This clone has only a few counts. This rearrangement joins TRBV28 to TRBJ1-5; D uncertain. Germline V CDR1 and CDR2: MDHEN, SYDVKM. V lost 1 base, J lost 7 bases, and 5 bases lay in between. The length of the CDR3 is 12 residues. The CDR3 spells CASSLSVQPQHF. The CDR3 region has the DNA TGTGCCAGCAGTTTATCTGTCCAGCCCCAGCATTTT. Full variable domain (missing parts from reference TRBV28 and TRBJ1-5): DVKVTQSSRYLVKRTGEKVFLECVQDMDHENMFWYRQDPGLGLRLIYFSYDVKMKEKGDIPEGYSVSREKKERFSLILESASTNQTSMYLCASSLSVQPQHFGDGTRLSIL.